What follows are 15 T cell receptor beta chains derived from one specimen sequenced in a study of T cell responses to AZD1222 COVID-19 vaccine. The method was immunoSEQ multiplex PCR; TCRdb's version includes in-frame clones alone and lacks a portion of them. Among 84,000 or so clones listed, about 90% were seen once. Specimen: peripheral blood, collected on day 0 of AZD1222 vaccination. The receptors shown here come from an adult in good health.

This clone was observed once. The V gene is TRBV9, the J gene TRBJ1-1; perhaps TRBD1 as D (6 bases). This CDR3 has 14 amino acids. The V gene lost 5 bases and the J gene lost 1 base, with 12 bases spanning the gap. Germline assignment: CDR1 SGDLS and CDR2 YYNGEE. Written as DNA, the CDR3 is TGTGCCAGCAGAGGTCGGACAGCGAACACTGAAGCTTTCTTT. The encoded protein is CASRGRTANTEAFF.

The chain combines TRBV29-1 with TRBJ2-2; D is unresolved. Germline-derived CDR1 and CDR2 are SQVTM and ANQGSEA. V shed 4 bases and J shed 4 bases, with 10 bases lying between them. This CDR3 spans 13 amino acids. This chain's CDR3 is CSVGLTGTGELFF. CDR3 nucleotides: TGCAGCGTTGGCCTCACGGGCACCGGGGAGCTGTTTTTT.

The chain carries TRBV12-3 or TRBV12-4 and TRBJ1-1; D gene ambiguous. V was trimmed by 8 bases and J by 0 bases, leaving 10 bases between them. The CDR3 extends over 13 amino acids. The CDR3 region is CASGLALNTEAFF. For the CDR3, the DNA is TGTGCCAGCGGATTAGCCCTGAACACTGAAGCTTTCTTT.

The rearrangement joins TRBV2 to TRBJ2-2; D assignment may be TRBD1 or TRBD2 (5 bases each). Trimming pared 7 bases from V and 3 bases from J, leaving 18 bases between. CDR1 is SNHLY and CDR2 is FYNNEI in the germline V gene. This CDR3 contains 16 residues. DNA for the CDR3: TGTGCCAGCATCAAACTGAAAGGGACCGACACCGGGGAGCTGTTTTTT. It is translated as CASIKLKGTDTGELFF.

This rearrangement joins TRBV4-2 to TRBJ1-3; D may be TRBD1 (5 bases). The CDR3 spans 17 residues. V lost 1 base, J lost 0 bases, and 13 bases lay in between. From germline, CDR1 is LGHNA and CDR2 YNFKEQ. CDR3 DNA: TGTGCCAGCAGCCAAGGAGAGGGACGGTACTCTGGAAACACCATATATTTT. This codes for CASSQGEGRYSGNTIYF.

V and J are TRBV19 and TRBJ2-6; D not resolved. Deletions cut 7 bases from V and 4 bases from J, with 5 bases between. This CDR3 has 12 amino acids. CDR1 and CDR2 (germline): LNHDA, SQIVND (reference sequence). The CDR3 nucleotides are TGTGCCAGTACGGTAGGGGCCAACGTCCTGACTTTC. Translated, it gives CASTVGANVLTF.

Details on this clone: Other DNA sequences from this sample encode an identical CDR3 as well. The chain recombines TRBV30 with TRBJ2-2; D uncertain. The CDR3 runs 12 residues. Trimming took off 3 bases at V and 1 base at J, with 3 bases between the two ends. Germline assignment: CDR1 GTSNPN and CDR2 SVGIG (reference sequence). CDR3 in amino acids: CAWSRNTGELFF. DNA for the CDR3: TGTGCCTGGAGCCGGAACACCGGGGAGCTGTTTTTT.

The chain is built from TRBV5-4 and TRBJ2-5; a possible D gene is TRBD1 (5 bases). Deletions cut 2 bases from V and 3 bases from J, with 8 bases between. The CDR3 loop spans 13 amino acids. Germline CDR1 reads SGHNT; CDR2 reads YYREEE (reference sequence). Here the CDR3 reads CASSLSGKETQYF. The CDR3 nucleotides read TGTGCCAGCAGCTTATCAGGGAAAGAGACCCAGTACTTC.

This clone was recorded a few times. The V gene is TRBV19, the J gene TRBJ2-7; 9 bases match TRBD2. Per the germline V gene, CDR1 is LNHDA and CDR2 is SQIVND (reference sequence). The CDR3 is 15 amino acids. Losses at the gene ends were 8 bases for V and 5 bases for J; bases not matched to a gene: 13. The CDR3 loop is CASSVRAGGHDEQYF. In DNA, the CDR3 is TGTGCCAGTTCGGTCCGAGCGGGAGGTCACGACGAGCAGTACTTC.

The genes are TRBV19 and TRBJ2-6, with 8 bases matching TRBD1. The CDR3 extends over 17 amino acids. The germline CDR1 and CDR2 sequences are LNHDA and SQIVND (reference sequence). V lost 3 bases, J lost 2 bases, and 6 bases stayed unmatched. CDR3 region: CASSMRTGWAGANVLTF. CDR3 nucleotide sequence: TGTGCCAGTAGTATGAGGACAGGGTGGGCTGGGGCCAACGTCCTGACTTTC.

The chain links TRBV5-8 to TRBJ1-5, with a possible D match to TRBD1 (6 bases). Deletions cut 7 bases from V and 2 bases from J, with 16 bases between. The CDR3 consists of 15 residues. In germline, CDR1 is SGHTS, CDR2 YDEGEE. CDR3 nucleotide sequence: TGTGCCAGCCGCGTCAGGGGTGACGGCAATCAGCCCCAGCATTTT. Encoded protein: CASRVRGDGNQPQHF.

The chain couples TRBV7-2 to TRBJ2-5; 8 positions agree with TRBD1. This CDR3 is 18 amino acids long. J was trimmed by 2 bases and V by 0 bases; bases with no gene match: 11. Germline V gene lookup returns CDR1 SGHTA and CDR2 FQGNSA. The CDR3 DNA sequence: TGTGCCAGCAGCTTAGCGGCAGGGGGCCCAACGGGGCAAGAGACCCAGTACTTC. This encodes CASSLAAGGPTGQETQYF. Combining the CDR3 with reference TRBV7-2 and TRBJ2-5 gives the whole variable domain GAGVSQSPSNKVTEKGKDVELRCDPISGHTALYWYRQSLGQGLEFLIYFQGNSAPDKSGLPSDRFSAERTGGSVSTLTIQRTQQEDSAVYLCASSLAAGGPTGQETQYFGPGTRLLVL.

This sequence joins TRBV18 and TRBJ1-1; D call uncertain. Trimming took off 6 bases at V and 0 bases at J, with 11 bases between the two ends. CDR3 length equals 14 residues. CDR1 and CDR2 (germline): KGHSH, LQKENI. CDR3 region: CASSHGPMNTEAFF. The CDR3 DNA reads TGTGCCAGCTCGCATGGACCTATGAACACTGAAGCTTTCTTT.

This chain joins TRBV18 and TRBJ1-5; D unresolved. This CDR3 spans 16 amino acids. V shed 3 bases and J shed 0 bases, with 12 bases lying between them. Germline V gives CDR1 KGHSH, CDR2 LQKENI. For the CDR3, the DNA is TGTGCCAGCTCACCCGGGAGCACGTATAGCAATCAGCCCCAGCATTTT. The encoded protein is CASSPGSTYSNQPQHF.

The chain joins TRBV5-1 to TRBJ2-3; maybe TRBD2 (5 bases). V was shortened by 3 bases and J by 4 bases, with 9 bases between the two germline ends. Germline lookup yields CDR1 SGHRS and CDR2 YFSETQ. The CDR3 covers 13 residues. In nucleotides, the CDR3 is TGCGCCAGCAGCTCCGGACTGTCAGATACGCAGTATTTT. As protein: CASSSGLSDTQYF.